The clone carrying this T cell receptor beta chain showed up just a few times. Its target is not known. The CDR3 runs 19 residues. Germline CDR1 is MNHNY and CDR2 is SVGAGI (reference sequence). Trimming left V 5 bases short and J 1 base short, with 21 bases between. These data come from a study of T cell repertoires in cytomegalovirus infection. Study-level background: The study used recently identified HLA-C-restricted and well-studied HLA-B-restricted CMV epitopes.

TCRdb ran MiXCR on the reads and lists one entry per CDR3 protein. Found here are 300,000 to 400,000 distinct CDR3 sequences, 25% to 35% of them singletons; the top ten hold roughly 20%. Study results and limitations: CMV-specific HLA-C-restricted TCR beta clonotypes dominated the ex vivo response. CMV carriers having the relevant HLA were flagged by cumulative public TCR beta family frequency.

The receptor was derived from a human donor in good health (CMV status not recorded). Some clones in this sample may be carry-over from other donors' samples. The chain links TRBV6-6 to TRBJ1-6; D gene ambiguous. Sample: cultured PBMCs, taken from culture after CMV antigen stimulation. CDR3 in amino acids: CASSPRVGRRSSYNSPLHF. The CDR3 DNA follows: TGTGCCAGCAGTCCAAGGGTCGGTCGCCGGAGTTCCTATAATTCACCCCTCCACTTT.